This record concerns one T cell receptor (beta chain) sequence. Antigen: not known. The PCR was carried out with 60 Vbeta primers and 13 Jbeta primers. Produced via immunoSEQ multiplex PCR; TCRdb's table is partial and in-frame only. The sample consists of fewer than 250,000 clones, 82% of them appearing once. The ends were cut back, 0 bases at V and 0 bases at J, with 9 bases in the middle. The CDR3 extends over 16 amino acids. Per germline, CDR1 SGDLS and CDR2 YYNGEE. The sample originates from a study of cytomegalovirus exposure and HLA in healthy donors. General study points: Exclusion applied to some V segments, including TRBV6-2 and TRBV6-3, as they were indistinguishable.

This TCR came from a man aged 35 to 55 in good health and CMV-seropositive. The V gene is TRBV9, the J gene TRBJ2-2; tentative D call: TRBD2 (6 bases). The sample comprised PBMCs. The CDR3 nucleotides read TGTGCCAGCAGCGTAGATGCGGGAACGAACACCGGGGAGCTGTTTTTT. This encodes CASSVDAGTNTGELFF. Combining the CDR3 with reference TRBV9 and TRBJ2-2 gives the whole variable domain DSGVTQTPKHLITATGQRVTLRCSPRSGDLSVYWYQQSLDQGLQFLIQYYNGEERAKGNILERFSAQQFPDLHSELNLSSLELGDSALYFCASSVDAGTNTGELFFGEGSRLTVL.